Below, 15 T cell receptor beta chains from the same sample are listed, as sequenced in a study of memory CD4+ T cells and cytomegalovirus serostatus. Profiling relied on immunoSEQ multiplex PCR, and the TCRdb table lists in-frame clones only, not all of them. Altogether some 26,000 clones are present, 76% being singletons, with the ten largest covering around 1.1%. Single viable CD3+CD4+CD8-CD45RO+ cells were sorted as the memory CD4+ T cells. The specimen sequenced was memory CD4+ T cells from blood. All receptors derive from an adult in good health and CMV-seronegative.

The genes are TRBV7-6 and TRBJ2-5, with 8 bases that match TRBD1. J gave up 6 bases and V 5 bases, and 2 bases lay outside the gene matches. CDR1 and CDR2 from the germline V gene are SGHVS and FNYEAQ. The CDR3 length is 12 residues. This chain's CDR3 is CASSGQGQTQYF. DNA of the CDR3: TGTGCCAGCAGCGGACAGGGTCAGACCCAGTACTTC.

V is TRBV7-9 and J is TRBJ1-2; 7 positions match TRBD1. The junction had 7 bases not matched to a gene; V was cut back by 7 bases and J by 5 bases. CDR3 length: 13 amino acids. Germline CDR1 is SEHNR and CDR2 is FQNEAQ (reference sequence). CDR3 amino acids: CASTSDRVYGYTF. Written as DNA, the CDR3 is TGTGCCAGCACCTCAGACAGGGTATATGGCTACACCTTC.

This chain uses TRBV28 with TRBJ2-5, with a possible D match to TRBD2 (5 bases). Trimming cost V 7 bases and J 0 bases, with 12 bases left between them. Germline V gene lookup returns CDR1 MDHEN and CDR2 SYDVKM. The CDR3 sequence is 14 residues long. In DNA form, the CDR3 reads TGTGCCAGCACGCGAGCGGAGTACCAAGAGACCCAGTACTTC. Its protein is CASTRAEYQETQYF.

This sequence joins TRBV7-9 and TRBJ2-3, with 7 bases aligning to TRBD1. V shed 5 bases and J 1 base; nucleotides not matched to a gene: 3. CDR3 length equals 14 residues. Germline-derived CDR1 and CDR2 are SEHNR and FQNEAQ (reference sequence). CDR3 nucleotides: TGTGCCAGCAGCGTCGGACAGGGCACAGATACGCAGTATTTT. It codes for CASSVGQGTDTQYF. Combining the CDR3 with reference TRBV7-9 and TRBJ2-3 gives the whole variable domain DTGVSQNPRHKITKRGQNVTFRCDPISEHNRLYWYRQTLGQGPEFLTYFQNEAQLEKSRLLSDRFSAERPKGSFSTLEIQRTEQGDSAMYLCASSVGQGTDTQYFGPGTRLTVL.

Only a few counts were recorded for this clone. This chain uses TRBV6-5 with TRBJ1-1; perhaps TRBD1 as D (5 bases). Germline loops: CDR1 MNHEY, CDR2 SVGAGI. V lost 4 bases and J 1 base, leaving 13 bases between the germline ends. The CDR3 covers 15 residues. The CDR3 DNA reads TGTGCCAGCAGTTTCGGGATCGGGGCGAACACTGAAGCTTTCTTT. Translated, it gives CASSFGIGANTEAFF.

V and J are TRBV7-2 and TRBJ2-1, with 13 bases identical to TRBD2. Germline V gives CDR1 SGHTA, CDR2 FQGNSA. The CDR3 runs to 15 residues. The trim removed 5 bases at V and 5 bases at J, leaving 3 bases unmatched. The CDR3 loop reads CASSTGLAGDNEQFF. The CDR3 bases are TGTGCCAGCAGCACCGGACTAGCGGGAGACAATGAGCAGTTCTTC.

This clone was recorded once. The rearrangement links TRBV6-5 to TRBJ2-7; D possibly matches TRBD1 or TRBD2 (5 bases each). Trimming stripped 0 bases from V and 2 bases from J, with 14 bases between. The length of the CDR3 is 16 residues. Germline V lookup: CDR1 MNHEY, CDR2 SVGAGI. The CDR3: CASSYSGTEHPYEQYF. The CDR3 DNA is TGTGCCAGCAGTTACTCCGGGACGGAGCATCCCTACGAGCAGTACTTC.

The chain couples TRBV9 to TRBJ1-3; 7 nucleotides align to TRBD1. After removal of 0 bases from V and 3 bases from J, the junction contained 12 bases not matched to a gene. Germline V gives CDR1 SGDLS, CDR2 YYNGEE. The CDR3 has 18 amino acids. The CDR3, as DNA: TGTGCCAGCAGCGTAGGGGACAGACGAACCTTAGGTGGAAACACCATATATTTT. It encodes CASSVGDRRTLGGNTIYF.

The V and J genes are TRBV5-1 and TRBJ2-5, with 8 bases lining up with TRBD1. Germline assignment: CDR1 SGHRS and CDR2 YFSETQ. The J segment lost 4 bases and the V segment lost 1 base, leaving 6 bases of the junction unmatched. This CDR3 region has 15 residues. The CDR3: CASSLSGGSRETQYF. CDR3 nucleotide sequence: TGCGCCAGCAGCTTGTCAGGGGGCTCTCGAGAGACCCAGTACTTC. The full variable domain, completed using reference TRBV5-1 and TRBJ2-5, is KAGVTQTPRYLIKTRGQQVTLSCSPISGHRSVSWYQQTPGQGLQFLFEYFSETQRNKGNFPGRFSGRQFSNSRSEMNVSTLELGDSALYLCASSLSGGSRETQYFGPGTRLLVL.

This clone was seen a few times. The chain employs TRBV27 and TRBJ1-2, with 9 bases lining up with TRBD1. Germline CDR1 reads MNHEY; CDR2 reads SMNVEV (reference sequence). V trimming: 9 bases; J trimming: 5 bases; junction bases outside the gene matches: 13. The CDR3 contains 15 residues. CDR3 coding DNA: TGTGCCAGTCAATCCGGGGACAGGGTCGGGTATGGCTACACCTTC. This sequence encodes CASQSGDRVGYGYTF.

On this clone itself: A read error may produce the germline difference seen at one junction end. This chain joins TRBV7-7 and TRBJ2-5; D call uncertain. CDR1 is SSHAT and CDR2 is FNYEAQ in the germline V gene (reference sequence). The length of the CDR3 is 14 residues. The CDR3 loop is CASSLRADQETQYF. CDR3 nucleotide sequence: TGTGCTAGCAGCTTAAGAGCAGATCAAGAGACCCAGTACTTC.

V gene TRBV10-3 combines with J gene TRBJ2-1; 9 bases align to TRBD2. The CDR3 extends over 14 amino acids. CDR1 ENHRY and CDR2 SYGVKD come from the germline V gene. V lost 6 bases to trimming and J lost 4 bases; unmatched junction nucleotides: 4. CDR3 DNA: TGTGCCATCAGGGGGACTAGCCTATACAATGAGCAGTTCTTC. Translating it yields CAIRGTSLYNEQFF.

This clone has only one observation. The chain combines TRBV5-1 with TRBJ2-1; 9 bases match TRBD2. The length of the CDR3 is 15 residues. The V and J ends lost 4 bases and 7 bases, in that order; junction bases with no gene match: 9. The germline V gene encodes CDR1 SGHRS and CDR2 YFSETQ. The CDR3 loop is CASSRGGGRDNEQFF. CDR3 nucleotide sequence: TGCGCCAGCAGCCGCGGGGGCGGGAGGGATAATGAGCAGTTCTTC.

This rearrangement joins TRBV6-1 to TRBJ1-5; D gene unclear. This CDR3 has 13 amino acids. Trimming took 2 bases from V and 7 from J, leaving 9 bases between them. Germline values: CDR1 MNHNS, CDR2 SASEGT. The DNA for the CDR3 is TGTGCCAGCAGTGAAACCCCTTCACAGCCCCAGCATTTT. Translating gives CASSETPSQPQHF.

This chain joins TRBV7-9 and TRBJ1-3; maybe TRBD1 (6 bases). The CDR3 length is 17 residues. The germline V and J ends were trimmed by 2 bases and 0 bases, with 14 bases remaining between them. The V gene's germline CDR1 is SEHNR and CDR2 FQNEAQ (reference sequence). This CDR3 is CASSLYNTGNSGNTIYF. The DNA for the CDR3 is TGTGCCAGCAGCTTATATAATACAGGGAACTCTGGAAACACCATATATTTT.